Only a few counts were recorded for the clone carrying this TCR beta chain. Its antigen is still unknown. These data are taken from a study of T cell responses to AZD1222 COVID-19 vaccine. Notes on the study in general: Among AZD1222 vaccinees, only 6 or 7 were seropositive at baseline. Of spike-specific TCRs, nearly half reportedly target regions left unmutated in variants.

The CDR3 runs to 14 residues. The V and J ends lost 5 bases and 0 bases respectively, with 10 bases between them. Germline V gives CDR1 SEHNR, CDR2 FQNEAQ (reference sequence). Method: immunoSEQ multiplex PCR; TCRdb's copy keeps in-frame clones and lacks some. The repertoire holds tens of thousands of clones, with 90% as singletons. The TCR sequence derives from an adult in good health. The V gene is TRBV7-9, the J gene TRBJ1-1; no firm D call. The sample consisted of peripheral blood, taken on day 0 of AZD1222 vaccination. CDR3 residues: CASSPLPVNTEAFF. The CDR3 coding sequence is TGTGCCAGCAGCCCCCTACCTGTGAACACTGAAGCTTTCTTT.